Listed below are T cell receptor beta chains from one sample, sequenced in a study of T cell responses to AZD1222 COVID-19 vaccine. Using immunoSEQ multiplex PCR, the repertoire was profiled, and TCRdb retains in-frame clones only, with some absent. This table has 140,000 or so clones, approximately 92% appearing once. The input for sequencing was peripheral blood, taken on day 0 of AZD1222 vaccination. The receptors stem from an adult in good health. Both conserved end residues are part of each CDR3. Each record gives: V gene, clone size, J gene, D gene, CDR3 DNA, CDR3 protein. D genes are given only for firm matches. Where a row states a size, it is once, few, many or the class of an expanded clone; other rows omit it.

TRBV7-2,NA,TRBJ2-7,NA,TGTGCCAGCAGCTCCCGGGTTGAGATATTCACACCCTACGAGCAGTACTTC,CASSSRVEIFTPYEQYF
TRBV5-4,NA,TRBJ2-7,TRBD1,TGTGCCAGCAGCTTGAAACAGGGGGCCAACGAGCAGTACTTC,CASSLKQGANEQYF
TRBV27,NA,TRBJ2-1,TRBD2,TGTGCCAGCAGTTTTCTAGCGGGAGGGAGCTCCTACAATGAGCAGTTCTTC,CASSFLAGGSSYNEQFF
TRBV2,NA,TRBJ1-5,TRBD1,TGTGCCAGCAGCCAGACAGGGTTGGTTCAGCCCCAGCATTTT,CASSQTGLVQPQHF
TRBV12-5,NA,TRBJ1-1,NA,TGTGCTAGTGGTTTGGGAAGGGGTGAAGCTTTCTTT,CASGLGRGEAFF
TRBV15,NA,TRBJ2-3,NA,TGTGCCACCAGCAGAGGGGGGGGCCGCGCAGATACGCAGTATTTT,CATSRGGGRADTQYF
TRBV11-2,NA,TRBJ2-1,NA,TGTGCCAGCAGCTTCAAGACTAGATCCTACAATGAGCAGTTCTTC,CASSFKTRSYNEQFF
TRBV12-3/TRBV12-4,NA,TRBJ1-2,NA,TGTGCCAGCAGTTTCTCCAGGGCCTATGGCTACACCTTC,CASSFSRAYGYTF
TRBV6-1,NA,TRBJ2-2,NA,TGTGCCAGCAGTGAATCCGGGGCCGACACCGGGGAGCTGTTTTTT,CASSESGADTGELFF
TRBV19,NA,TRBJ1-4,TRBD1,TGTGCCAGTAGCCCTGGACAGGGGATAGAAAAACTGTTTTTT,CASSPGQGIEKLFF
TRBV10-3,once,TRBJ2-5,NA,TGTGCCATCAGGAGGCGGGACCAAGAGACCCAGTACTTC,CAIRRRDQETQYF
TRBV11-2,NA,TRBJ2-5,NA,TGTGCCAGCAGCGCCCCCAGGGGACGAGAGACCCAGTACTTC,CASSAPRGRETQYF
TRBV6-5,NA,TRBJ1-2,NA,TGTGCCAGCAGTTACACCAGGGAACCGTTTACAGGCTACACCTTC,CASSYTREPFTGYTF
TRBV9,NA,TRBJ1-2,TRBD1,TGTGCCAGCAGCGTACTGGACAGGGGGTCGGTAGGCTACACCTTC,CASSVLDRGSVGYTF
TRBV5-4,few,TRBJ2-7,TRBD2,TGTGCCAGCAGCTTGGCGGCTAGCGGCTCCTACGAGCAGTACTTC,CASSLAASGSYEQYF
TRBV11-2,NA,TRBJ2-7,NA,TGTGCCAGCAGCTTCTCGGGAGTCGTCGCCAACGAGCAGTACTTC,CASSFSGVVANEQYF
TRBV7-6,NA,TRBJ2-1,TRBD2,TGTGCCAGCAGCTTAGGAGGAGCGGGAGGCTACAATGAGCAGTTCTTC,CASSLGGAGGYNEQFF
TRBV7-9,once,TRBJ2-2,NA,TGTGCCAGCACCCAGTGGCGTAACACCGGGGAGCTGTTTTTT,CASTQWRNTGELFF
TRBV5-1,once,TRBJ1-1,TRBD1,TGCGCCAGCAGCGGACAGGGATATTTATCCACTGAAGCTTTCTTT,CASSGQGYLSTEAFF
TRBV5-4,NA,TRBJ1-2,TRBD1,TGTGCCGGAAGACAGGGTCCGGGCTATGGCTACACCTTC,CAGRQGPGYGYTF
TRBV6-1,NA,TRBJ1-5,NA,TGTGCCAGCAGTGAAGCCCGATACAGCCCTCCCGCGGGTCAGCCCCAGCATTTT,CASSEARYSPPAGQPQHF
TRBV11-2,NA,TRBJ2-3,NA,TGTGCCAGCAGCTTTCTAGATACGCAGTATTTT,CASSFLDTQYF
TRBV15,NA,TRBJ1-5,NA,TGTGCCACCAGCAGAGATAATCAGCCCCAGCATTTT,CATSRDNQPQHF
TRBV6-5,NA,TRBJ2-7,NA,TGTGCCAGCAGTTACTCGGGCTTAGTGCAGTACTTC,CASSYSGLVQYF
TRBV6-5,NA,TRBJ2-6,NA,TGTGCCAGCAGAGCCATCGGGTCTGGGGCCAACGTCCTGACTTTC,CASRAIGSGANVLTF
TRBV2,NA,TRBJ2-1,TRBD2,TGTGCCAGCAGTGATGGCGGGAGGGCCCCAAGTCATGAGCAGTTCTTC,CASSDGGRAPSHEQFF
TRBV27,NA,TRBJ2-7,NA,TGTGCCAGCAGTTTATCGCGGGTTACCTACGAGCAGTACTTC,CASSLSRVTYEQYF